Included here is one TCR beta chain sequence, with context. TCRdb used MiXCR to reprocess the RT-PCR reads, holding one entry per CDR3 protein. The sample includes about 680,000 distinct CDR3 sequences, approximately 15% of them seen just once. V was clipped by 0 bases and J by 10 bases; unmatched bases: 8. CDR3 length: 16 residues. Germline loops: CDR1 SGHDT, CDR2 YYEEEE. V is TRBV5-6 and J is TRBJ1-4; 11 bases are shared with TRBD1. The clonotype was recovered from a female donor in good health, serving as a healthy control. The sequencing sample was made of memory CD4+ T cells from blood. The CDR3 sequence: CASSLAWTGGDGKLFF. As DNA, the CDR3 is TGTGCCAGCAGCTTGGCCTGGACAGGGGGCGACGGAAAACTGTTTTTT.